Listed here are 7 T cell receptor beta chains from one sample, sequenced in a study of CD8+ T cells in alopecia areata. Extracted from the samples, RNA was reverse transcribed into cDNA to serve as the sequencing template. The protocol was immunoSEQ multiplex PCR, while the TCRdb copy is restricted to in-frame clones and leaves out a portion. Of about 250,000 clones in the sample, 65% to 70% are singletons; the top ten hold about 1.3%. Sequences were derived from CD4+ T cells sorted from blood, sampled at week 0. The receptors here all came from a human donor with alopecia areata.

A note on this clone: Other DNA sequences in the same sample also yield this CDR3. The chain uses TRBV29-1 and TRBJ2-5; no reliable D call. Germline-derived CDR1 and CDR2 are SQVTM and ANQGSEA. The CDR3 loop spans 11 amino acids. V lost 6 bases to trimming and J lost 4 bases, with 9 bases between them. CDR3 residues: CSVALGETQYF. DNA of the CDR3: TGCAGCGTCGCGCTGGGAGAGACCCAGTACTTC.

The V and J genes are TRBV4-2 and TRBJ1-5, with D maybe TRBD1 (6 bases). Germline V lookup: CDR1 LGHNA, CDR2 YNFKEQ. Trimming stripped 0 bases from V and 2 bases from J, with 8 bases between. The CDR3 has 15 amino acids. The CDR3 reads CASSQDAGGNQPQHF. The CDR3 bases are TGTGCCAGCAGCCAAGATGCAGGGGGCAATCAGCCCCAGCATTTT.

The genes are TRBV19 and TRBJ2-5; D is unclear. The CDR3 is 11 amino acids. From germline, CDR1 is LNHDA and CDR2 SQIVND (reference sequence). V was shortened by 5 bases and J by 9 bases, with 10 bases between the two germline ends. The chain's CDR3 is CASSSRSSQYF. DNA of the CDR3: TGTGCCAGTAGTTCTCGCAGTTCCCAGTACTTC. Using reference TRBV19 and TRBJ2-5 for the parts outside the CDR3, the full variable domain is DGGITQSPKYLFRKEGQNVTLSCEQNLNHDAMYWYRQDPGQGLRLIYYSQIVNDFQKGDIAEGYSVSREKKESFPLTVTSAQKNPTAFYLCASSSRSSQYFGPGTRLLVL.

This clone was seen a single time. The chain carries TRBV30 and TRBJ1-1; TRBD1 matches 9 bases. CDR1 GTSNPN and CDR2 SVGIG come from the germline V gene (reference sequence). With 4 bases clipped from V and 4 bases from J, the junction kept 16 bases outside the gene matches. The CDR3 is made up of 17 amino acids. The CDR3 coding sequence is TGTGCCTGGACCCCGCTGGGACAGGGTGTTTCGGTCACTGAAGCTTTCTTT. Amino acids: CAWTPLGQGVSVTEAFF.

The rearrangement uses TRBV29-1 and TRBJ2-5; D is unclear. V was clipped by 5 bases and J by 5 bases, with 12 bases between them. The germline CDR1 and CDR2 sequences are SQVTM and ANQGSEA. This CDR3 spans 12 amino acids. The CDR3 DNA sequence: TGCAGCGTTTTGGTCAGGCGGGAGACCCAGTACTTC. This encodes CSVLVRRETQYF.

V is TRBV11-2 and J is TRBJ1-1; the D is unclear. The V end was cut by 3 bases, the J end by 4 bases, with 9 bases between. CDR3 length equals 13 residues. The V gene's germline CDR1 is SGHAT and CDR2 FQNNGV. CDR3 sequence reads: CASSFRETTEAFF. The CDR3 DNA sequence: TGTGCCAGCAGCTTCCGGGAGACCACTGAAGCTTTCTTT.

The V gene is TRBV9, the J gene TRBJ1-6; D unclear. V was trimmed by 2 bases and J by 14 bases, leaving 17 bases between them. The CDR3 totals 14 residues. CDR1 and CDR2 (germline): SGDLS, YYNGEE. CDR3 sequence reads: CASSVGSHGVTLHF. The CDR3 coding sequence is TGTGCCAGCAGCGTGGGCTCACACGGGGTCACCCTCCACTTT.